These 11 T cell receptor beta chains came from one sample sequenced in a study of beta chain features in type 1 diabetes. Findings and limits, study-wide: Researchers report that Type 1 diabetes patients had moderately but significantly shorter TCRB CDR3s across all four CD4+ subsets.

What these receptors recognize is not known. Expressed TCRB transcripts got sequenced, as all isolated RNA was reverse transcribed. This table comes from immunoSEQ multiplex PCR, and its TCRdb copy is limited to in-frame clones, with some not included. The sample yields some 640,000 clones, roughly an eighth seen once. Sequences were obtained from naive CD4+ T cells from blood. The origin of the receptors is a young man with type 1 diabetes.

This CDR3 reads CASSFSSGSYEQYF. CDR3 sequence (DNA): TGTGCCAGCAGCTTTTCCAGCGGGAGCTACGAGCAGTACTTC. This chain joins TRBV28 and TRBJ2-7, with TRBD2 matching over 8 bases. The CDR3 contains 14 residues. CDR1 and CDR2 from the germline V gene are MDHEN and SYDVKM. The V gene end was trimmed by 6 bases and the J gene end by 3 bases; junction bases not matched to a gene: 7.

This clone appeared a few times. The V call is TRBV18, the J call TRBJ1-6, with D perhaps matching TRBD1 (5 bases). Trimming left V 3 bases short and J 9 bases short, with 15 bases between. Germline CDR1 is KGHSH and CDR2 is LQKENI. This CDR3 contains 15 residues. The CDR3 sequence: CASSPLDGRGSPLHF. The CDR3 nucleotides read TGTGCCAGCTCACCCCTGGACGGGAGGGGTTCACCCCTCCACTTT.

The V gene is TRBV15, the J gene TRBJ2-7, with 7 bases fitting TRBD2. CDR3 size: 15 residues. The V segment lost 2 bases and the J segment 7 bases; nucleotides outside the gene matches: 11. CDR1 is LNHNV, CDR2 YYDKDF, per germline (reference sequence). CDR3 in DNA: TGTGCCACCAGCAGACCCGGGACGGGCGGGAGAGAGCAGTACTTC. As protein: CATSRPGTGGREQYF.

Remarks on this clone: The sample contains more than one DNA sequence encoding this CDR3. This chain connects TRBV2 to TRBJ2-5, with TRBD1 identical over 8 bases. The CDR3 extends over 14 amino acids. Trimming removed 4 bases from V and 1 base from J; junction bases left unmatched: 2. Germline V gene lookup returns CDR1 SNHLY and CDR2 FYNNEI. CDR3 coding DNA: TGTGCCAGCAGTGCACAGGGGGGCCAAGAGACCCAGTACTTC. This sequence encodes CASSAQGGQETQYF.

This clone appeared a few times. The rearrangement joins TRBV5-1 to TRBJ2-7; D gene ambiguous. V gave up 0 bases and J gave up 8 bases, with 15 bases separating them. The CDR3 totals 14 residues. The germline V gene has CDR1 SGHRS and CDR2 YFSETQ. The CDR3 DNA follows: TGCGCCAGCAGCTTGGAGTCAGGAACCCAAAAGCAGTACTTC. Translating it yields CASSLESGTQKQYF.

V usage is TRBV5-1 and J usage is TRBJ1-1; D is unresolved. The V and J ends lost 4 bases and 0 bases respectively, with 7 bases between them. CDR3 length: 13 amino acids. Per germline, CDR1 SGHRS and CDR2 YFSETQ. The CDR3 DNA reads TGCGCCAGCAGCCTAAACATGAACACTGAAGCTTTCTTT. As protein: CASSLNMNTEAFF.

The chain uses TRBV29-1 and TRBJ2-5, with TRBD2 identical over 7 bases. Germline CDR1 is SQVTM and CDR2 is ANQGSEA. CDR3 length: 12 residues. CDR3 sequence reads: CSFGGGEETQYF. CDR3 sequence (DNA): TGCAGTTTTGGGGGGGGAGAAGAGACCCAGTACTTC.

The gene calls are TRBV6-6 and TRBJ2-3; D is perhaps TRBD1 (6 bases). The CDR3 totals 16 residues. Looked up from germline, CDR1 is MNHNY and CDR2 is SVGAGI (reference sequence). V was pared by 2 bases and J by 1 base, with 13 bases between. In DNA, the CDR3 is TGTGCCAGCAGTTACGATCGGGGACAACGCACAGATACGCAGTATTTT. Its translation is CASSYDRGQRTDTQYF.

This clone was counted a few times. The J gene is TRBJ2-7, the V gene TRBV18; 9 bases line up with TRBD1. Germline-derived CDR1 and CDR2 are KGHSH and LQKENI. J lost 2 bases, V lost 4 bases, and 6 bases had no gene match. The CDR3 consists of 15 residues. CDR3 DNA sequence: TGTGCCAGCTCACGACCGGGACAGGGAGCCTACGAGCAGTACTTC. Translating it yields CASSRPGQGAYEQYF.

This clone has just a few counts. The chain joins TRBV7-2 to TRBJ1-4, with D hard to call. The CDR3 contains 14 residues. V lost 1 base to trimming and J lost 4 bases, with 7 bases between them. The germline gives CDR1 SGHTA, CDR2 FQGNSA. CDR3 sequence (DNA): TGTGCCAGCAGCTTAGGTCTGAATAATGAAAAACTGTTTTTT. Protein: CASSLGLNNEKLFF.

This clone was seen once. The gene calls are TRBV6-5 and TRBJ2-7; 8 bases match TRBD1. V shed 2 bases and J 4 bases; nucleotides not matched to a gene: 10. The length of the CDR3 is 16 residues. Per the germline V gene, CDR1 is MNHEY and CDR2 is SVGAGI. The CDR3 DNA reads TGTGCCAGCAGTTACAGACAGGGGACACGGGGATACGAGCAGTACTTC. Protein product: CASSYRQGTRGYEQYF.